This record covers a single TCR beta chain. The entry originates in a study of blood T cell repertoires in COVID-19. Study at large: Some COVID-19 samples were acute and others convalescent; all came from the United States, Italy and Spain. PBMCs, B-cell-depleted T cells, or T cells provided the cDNA or gDNA that made up the material.

In the original processing: From reference gene primer amplification, estimates of nucleated cell counts were derived. Assay: immunoSEQ multiplex PCR; the TCRdb copy retains only in-frame clones and omits some. V, J and clone size are taken as reported in that table, and D and trimming were inferred from the DNA itself. This sample has some 110,000 clones, with approximately 85% found just once. The sequence came from a man in his fifties or sixties with acute or convalescent COVID-19. Sequenced input: peripheral blood.

The CDR3: CSAFLNEQFF. The CDR3 DNA sequence: TGCAGTGCCTTTCTCAATGAGCAGTTCTTC. The chain uses TRBV20-1 and TRBJ2-1; D remains unclear. The CDR3 has 10 residues. Trimming pared 6 bases from V and 6 bases from J, leaving 6 bases between. The germline CDR1 and CDR2 sequences are DFQATT and SNEGSKA (reference sequence).